The rows below give T cell receptor beta chains drawn from one sample of a study of T cells in Graves' hyperthyroidism and ophthalmopathy. TCRdb passed the multiplex PCR reads through MiXCR, listing each CDR3 protein once. Among 340,000 or so distinct CDR3 sequences listed, 20% to 25% were seen once. Sequences were obtained from blood. The receptors were sampled from a woman between 45 and 65 years old with Graves' hyperthyroidism. The CDR3 runs from the conserved cysteine through the conserved F or W. The D gene is left open where the match is weak. Rows give clone size only sometimes, using once, few, many, or a class for an expanded clone.

size	length	J	D	V	DNA	CDR3
-	16	TRBJ2-1	TRBD2	TRBV20-1	TGCAGTGCTAGAGTTCTGGGACTAGCGGGAGGTAATGAGCAGTTCTTC	CSARVLGLAGGNEQFF
-	10	TRBJ2-1	-	TRBV20-1	TGCAGTGCTAGAGAGCCTGAGCAGTTCTTC	CSAREPEQFF
few	16	TRBJ2-3	-	TRBV2	TGTGCCAGCAGTTACAGGCGAGCTCCTAGCACAGATACGCAGTATTTT	CASSYRRAPSTDTQYF
medium-sized	14	TRBJ2-7	TRBD1	TRBV19	TGTGCCAGCCAGACAGGGCAGGGCCCCTACGAGCAGTACTTC	CASQTGQGPYEQYF
many	14	TRBJ2-2	TRBD1	TRBV6-2/TRBV6-3	TGTGCCAGCAGCTATACAGGGGTCACCGGGGAGCTGTTTTTT	CASSYTGVTGELFF
-	16	TRBJ2-1	-	TRBV4-1	TGCGCCAGCAGCCGCCCAAGAGGGGACTCCTACAATGAGCAGTTCTTC	CASSRPRGDSYNEQFF
many	12	TRBJ2-3	-	TRBV18	TGTGCCAGCTCACCGGGCACAGATACGCAGTATTTT	CASSPGTDTQYF
many	13	TRBJ2-5	-	TRBV28	TGTGCCAGCAGTCCCGCAGGGCCGGAGACCCAGTACTTC	CASSPAGPETQYF
few	15	TRBJ2-2	-	TRBV3-1	TGTGCGAAGAATTGCGGACTAACGAACACCGGGGAGCTGTTTTTT	CAKNCGLTNTGELFF
-	12	TRBJ1-2	TRBD1	TRBV6-2/TRBV6-3	TGTGCCAGCAGAGGGACAGGGAATGGCTACACCTTC	CASRGTGNGYTF
few	14	TRBJ2-7	-	TRBV29-1	TGCAGCGTTCGTATCGAGGGGAGGTTCTACGAGCAGTACTTC	CSVRIEGRFYEQYF
many	13	TRBJ1-5	-	TRBV12-3/TRBV12-4	TGTGCCAGCAGTAGTACAGACCATCAGCCCCAGCATTTT	CASSSTDHQPQHF
once	15	TRBJ2-2	-	TRBV4-1	TGCGCCAGCAGCCTTGGGACATCCCTCACCGGGGAGCTGTTTTTT	CASSLGTSLTGELFF
many	17	TRBJ2-7	-	TRBV27	TGTGCCAGCAGTTTTGCCTACCGGGACACCTTTTCCTACGAGCAGTACTTC	CASSFAYRDTFSYEQYF
-	15	TRBJ2-2	-	TRBV6-1	TGTGCCAGCAGTGACCAAGGGTTCGGCACCGGGGAGCTGTTTTTT	CASSDQGFGTGELFF
many	12	TRBJ1-4	-	TRBV28	TGTGCCAGCAGTCCCGTCGGTGAAAAACTGTTTTTT	CASSPVGEKLFF
many	14	TRBJ2-7	TRBD1	TRBV15	TGTGCCACCAGCAGGGACAGGGCGTCCTACGAGCAGTACTTC	CATSRDRASYEQYF
many	14	TRBJ2-7	TRBD2	TRBV10-2	TGCGCCAGCAGCGAACGGGGGAGGGCATTCGAGCAGTACTTC	CASSERGRAFEQYF
many	14	TRBJ2-5	TRBD1	TRBV11-2	TGTGCCAGCAGCCCAACAGGGGGCCTTGAGACCCAGTACTTC	CASSPTGGLETQYF
-	13	TRBJ1-1	-	TRBV24-1	TGTGCCACCAGTGATACTAAGGACAGAAAAGCTTTCTTT	CATSDTKDRKAFF
-	14	TRBJ2-7	TRBD1	TRBV27	TGTGCCAGCAGTTCGGGACAGGGTAGCAGCGAGCAGTACTTC	CASSSGQGSSEQYF
many	13	TRBJ2-7	-	TRBV30	TGTGCCTGGAGTAGACAGGTGATCTACGAGCAGTACTTC	CAWSRQVIYEQYF
many	13	TRBJ2-7	TRBD2	TRBV20-1	TGCAGTGCCGAGCGGGAGGGCCGGTACGAGCAGTACTTC	CSAEREGRYEQYF
-	14	TRBJ1-2	TRBD1	TRBV6-1	TGTGCCAGCACTAGACAGGGGGCCCGCTATGGCTACACCTTC	CASTRQGARYGYTF
few	15	TRBJ2-2	TRBD1	TRBV14	TGTGCCAGCAGACCGACAGGGGCGAACACCGGGGAGCTGTTTTTT	CASRPTGANTGELFF
-	16	TRBJ2-1	TRBD2	TRBV7-3	TGTGCCAGCAGCCCCGGGGGTAGCGGGGGTAAACATGAGCAGTTCTTC	CASSPGGSGGKHEQFF
-	13	TRBJ1-2	TRBD1	TRBV28	TGTGCCAGCAGGTCAGGGGGCTTGGAAGGCTACACCTTC	CASRSGGLEGYTF
many	14	TRBJ1-1	TRBD1	TRBV5-1	TGCGCCAGCAGCTTAGGGGGCTTTAACACTGAAGCTTTCTTT	CASSLGGFNTEAFF
many	16	TRBJ2-1	TRBD2	TRBV20-1	TGCAGTGCCCACCCCATCGCGGGAGGGCAGGGAAATGAGCAGTTCTTC	CSAHPIAGGQGNEQFF
-	15	TRBJ1-1	-	TRBV2	TGTGCCAGCCCCCTTAGTGGCGGACTGAACACTGAAGCTTTCTTT	CASPLSGGLNTEAFF
-	14	TRBJ2-3	-	TRBV12-3/TRBV12-4	TGTGCCAGCAGTTTTTCCTCCACCACAGATACGCAGTATTTT	CASSFSSTTDTQYF
-	14	TRBJ2-3	-	TRBV20-1	TGCAGTGCTAGATCCCGGGGGATTCCAGATACGCAGTATTTT	CSARSRGIPDTQYF
many	13	TRBJ1-1	-	TRBV4-2	TGTGCCAGCAGTCTGAGGGGGGACACTGAAGCTTTCTTT	CASSLRGDTEAFF
-	14	TRBJ1-5	-	TRBV2	TGTGCCAGCACCCTTTTCTCCCTCAATCAGCCCCAGCATTTT	CASTLFSLNQPQHF
many	16	TRBJ2-7	-	TRBV5-5	TGTGCCAGCAGCCCCAGGGCGGGGGCCTTATCCTACGAGCAGTACTTC	CASSPRAGALSYEQYF
many	14	TRBJ1-1	-	TRBV5-6	TGTGCCAGCAGCCCCGGGATCGGGGCCACTGAAGCTTTCTTT	CASSPGIGATEAFF
many	13	TRBJ1-1	TRBD1	TRBV5-6	TGTGCCAGCATCCGGACAGGGGTGACTGAAGCTTTCTTT	CASIRTGVTEAFF
many	16	TRBJ1-2	-	TRBV7-6	TGTGCCAGCAGCTTAGGACCCCGGGGTTCTAACTATGGCTACACCTTC	CASSLGPRGSNYGYTF
-	13	TRBJ2-3	TRBD1	TRBV2	TGTGCCAGCAGTGAACAGGGGGCAGATACGCAGTATTTT	CASSEQGADTQYF
few	12	TRBJ1-1	TRBD1	TRBV11-2	TGTGCCAGCAGATCCCTACAGGGGAGTGCTTTCTTT	CASRSLQGSAFF
many	17	TRBJ2-6	-	TRBV11-2	TGTGCCAGCAGCTTGACGGGGCTCAACTCTGGGGCCAACGTCCTGACTTTC	CASSLTGLNSGANVLTF
many	13	TRBJ2-7	-	TRBV12-3/TRBV12-4	TGTGCCAGCACCCTCGGACGGCATAACGAGCAGTACTTC	CASTLGRHNEQYF
few	14	TRBJ2-3	-	TRBV27	TGTGCCAGCAGTTGGGGTCGACGCACAGATACGCAGTATTTT	CASSWGRRTDTQYF